Listed below are T cell receptor beta chains from one sample, sequenced in a study of T-cell memory formation after mild COVID-19. TCRdb reprocessed the 5' RACE reads via MiXCR and lists one record per CDR3 protein. This table has around 510,000 distinct CDR3 sequences, roughly a fifth appearing once. The sample was PBMCs or a T cell subset sorted from them (not recorded which). These receptor sequences come from an adult woman who had mild COVID-19 (a few samples of this study predate the infection). Cell type and time point are not known. The CDR3 runs from the conserved cysteine through the conserved F or W. Fields, in order: D gene, J gene, clone size, V gene, CDR3 protein, CDR3 DNA. D genes are given only for firm matches. Only part of the rows carry a size: once, few, many, or a class if the clone is expanded.

D gene: NA; J gene: TRBJ2-2; clone size: NA; V gene: TRBV7-6; CDR3 protein: CASSFETATGELFF; CDR3 DNA: TGTGCCAGCAGCTTCGAGACAGCCACCGGGGAGCTGTTTTTT
D gene: NA; J gene: TRBJ1-1; clone size: NA; V gene: TRBV12-3/TRBV12-4; CDR3 protein: CASSSVGIDEAFF; CDR3 DNA: TGTGCCAGCAGTTCCGTCGGCATTGACGAAGCTTTCTTT
D gene: TRBD1; J gene: TRBJ1-6; clone size: few; V gene: TRBV4-2; CDR3 protein: CASSLSTGSNSPLHF; CDR3 DNA: TGTGCCAGCAGCCTATCGACAGGGAGCAATTCACCCCTCCACTTT
D gene: NA; J gene: TRBJ2-7; clone size: few; V gene: TRBV3-1; CDR3 protein: CASSQASKGDDEQYF; CDR3 DNA: TGTGCCAGCAGCCAAGCTAGTAAGGGGGATGACGAGCAGTACTTC
D gene: NA; J gene: TRBJ2-1; clone size: once; V gene: TRBV3-1; CDR3 protein: CASSQAVANYNEQFF; CDR3 DNA: TGTGCCAGCAGCCAAGCCGTAGCAAACTACAATGAGCAGTTCTTC
D gene: NA; J gene: TRBJ2-2; clone size: NA; V gene: TRBV12-3/TRBV12-4; CDR3 protein: CASSKPSPNTGELFF; CDR3 DNA: TGTGCCAGCTCTAAACCCAGTCCGAACACCGGGGAGCTGTTTTTT
D gene: TRBD1; J gene: TRBJ2-7; clone size: NA; V gene: TRBV5-1; CDR3 protein: CASSLSGTGGHEQYF; CDR3 DNA: TGCGCCAGCAGCTTAAGCGGGACAGGGGGACACGAGCAGTACTTC
D gene: NA; J gene: TRBJ2-3; clone size: NA; V gene: TRBV5-4; CDR3 protein: CASSKVADVADTQYF; CDR3 DNA: TGTGCCAGCAGCAAAGTTGCGGACGTGGCAGATACGCAGTATTTT
D gene: TRBD2; J gene: TRBJ2-2; clone size: NA; V gene: TRBV12-3/TRBV12-4; CDR3 protein: CASSIGLAGAANTGELFF; CDR3 DNA: TGTGCCAGCAGTATCGGACTAGCGGGGGCCGCGAACACCGGGGAGCTGTTTTTT
D gene: TRBD1; J gene: TRBJ2-7; clone size: few; V gene: TRBV24-1; CDR3 protein: CATSDQTGSDEQYF; CDR3 DNA: TGTGCCACCAGTGACCAGACAGGGTCCGACGAGCAGTACTTC
D gene: TRBD2; J gene: TRBJ2-3; clone size: NA; V gene: TRBV20-1; CDR3 protein: CSARDLAGGGAPSTQYF; CDR3 DNA: TGCAGTGCTAGAGATCTCGCCGGCGGGGGGGCCCCCAGTACGCAGTATTTT
D gene: NA; J gene: TRBJ2-1; clone size: NA; V gene: TRBV20-1; CDR3 protein: CSAEEQGNEQFF; CDR3 DNA: TGCAGTGCCGAGGAACAGGGAAATGAGCAGTTCTTC
D gene: TRBD1; J gene: TRBJ2-3; clone size: NA; V gene: TRBV30; CDR3 protein: CAWSTGTGYTDTQYF; CDR3 DNA: TGTGCCTGGAGCACCGGGACAGGGTACACAGATACGCAGTATTTT
D gene: TRBD2; J gene: TRBJ2-2; clone size: few; V gene: TRBV7-6; CDR3 protein: CASSLGGSGRNTGELFF; CDR3 DNA: TGTGCCAGCAGCCTGGGGGGTAGCGGGAGAAACACCGGGGAGCTGTTTTTT